Listed below are T cell receptor beta chains from one sample, sequenced in a study of shared clonotypes between healthy human individuals. TCRdb keeps only in-frame clones here, not all; method: immunoSEQ multiplex PCR. The table has 2 million to 2.5 million clones, about 94% seen once; the top ten hold more than 0.1%. The sequenced material came from naive CD4+ T cells sorted from blood. These receptor sequences come from a man younger than 35 in good health. The CDR3 runs from the conserved cysteine through the conserved F or W. Fields, in order: D gene, J gene, CDR3 length, clone size, V gene, CDR3 protein, CDR3 DNA. The D gene is left open where the match is weak. The size field is filled for only some rows; it gives once, few, many or a size class.

D gene: NA
J gene: TRBJ1-6
CDR3 length: 16
clone size: NA
V gene: TRBV30
CDR3 protein: CAWSVPRGPYNSPLHF
CDR3 DNA: TGTGCCTGGAGTGTACCCAGGGGCCCCTATAATTCACCCCTCCACTTT

D gene: TRBD2
J gene: TRBJ2-5
CDR3 length: 15
clone size: NA
V gene: TRBV7-7
CDR3 protein: CASSLVGGSGETQYF
CDR3 DNA: TGTGCTAGCAGCTTAGTAGGCGGGAGTGGGGAGACCCAGTACTTC

D gene: TRBD2
J gene: TRBJ2-1
CDR3 length: 15
clone size: NA
V gene: TRBV18
CDR3 protein: CASSPRLAGYNEQFF
CDR3 DNA: TGTGCCAGCTCCCCCAGACTAGCGGGGTACAATGAGCAGTTCTTC

D gene: NA
J gene: TRBJ1-3
CDR3 length: 12
clone size: NA
V gene: TRBV19
CDR3 protein: CASSRAGNTIYF
CDR3 DNA: TGTGCCAGTAGTCGGGCTGGAAACACCATATATTTT

D gene: TRBD1
J gene: TRBJ1-2
CDR3 length: 15
clone size: NA
V gene: TRBV27
CDR3 protein: CASSSPGQGIYGYTF
CDR3 DNA: TGTGCCAGCAGTTCTCCGGGACAGGGTATCTATGGCTACACCTTC

D gene: NA
J gene: TRBJ1-3
CDR3 length: 18
clone size: NA
V gene: TRBV9
CDR3 protein: CASSVEESRATRGNTIYF
CDR3 DNA: TGTGCCAGCAGCGTAGAGGAATCCAGGGCCACGCGCGGAAACACCATATATTTT

D gene: NA
J gene: TRBJ1-6
CDR3 length: 16
clone size: NA
V gene: TRBV19
CDR3 protein: CASSRAGRPLDSPLHF
CDR3 DNA: TGTGCCAGTAGTAGGGCCGGGAGGCCTCTTGATTCACCCCTCCACTTT

D gene: NA
J gene: TRBJ2-3
CDR3 length: 13
clone size: once
V gene: TRBV12-5
CDR3 protein: CASGPSGQDTQYF
CDR3 DNA: TGTGCTAGTGGTCCCTCCGGTCAGGATACGCAGTATTTT

D gene: NA
J gene: TRBJ1-4
CDR3 length: 18
clone size: NA
V gene: TRBV5-8
CDR3 protein: CASSSYFTKEAEREKLFF
CDR3 DNA: TGTGCCAGCAGCTCCTACTTCACGAAGGAGGCAGAGAGGGAAAAACTGTTTTTT

D gene: NA
J gene: TRBJ1-6
CDR3 length: 15
clone size: NA
V gene: TRBV5-1
CDR3 protein: CASSLARQGNSPLHF
CDR3 DNA: TGCGCCAGCAGCTTGGCCCGTCAGGGGAACTCACCCCTCCACTTT

D gene: TRBD2
J gene: TRBJ2-7
CDR3 length: 14
clone size: NA
V gene: TRBV2
CDR3 protein: CASTYTGLAGEQYF
CDR3 DNA: TGTGCCAGCACCTACACGGGACTAGCAGGCGAGCAGTACTTC

D gene: TRBD1
J gene: TRBJ2-3
CDR3 length: 14
clone size: NA
V gene: TRBV2
CDR3 protein: CASRGTGRSDTQYF
CDR3 DNA: TGTGCCAGCAGGGGGACAGGACGGTCAGATACGCAGTATTTT

D gene: NA
J gene: TRBJ2-5
CDR3 length: 13
clone size: NA
V gene: TRBV5-4
CDR3 protein: CASSLSEKETQYF
CDR3 DNA: TGTGCCAGCAGCTTGAGTGAAAAAGAGACCCAGTACTTC

D gene: NA
J gene: TRBJ2-7
CDR3 length: 14
clone size: once
V gene: TRBV6-6
CDR3 protein: CASSWGSLTYEQYF
CDR3 DNA: TGTGCCAGCAGTTGGGGTAGCTTGACCTACGAGCAGTACTTC

D gene: TRBD1
J gene: TRBJ1-2
CDR3 length: 14
clone size: NA
V gene: TRBV27
CDR3 protein: CASSRGQGRYGYTF
CDR3 DNA: TGTGCCAGCTCCCGGGGACAGGGGAGATATGGCTACACCTTC

D gene: TRBD1
J gene: TRBJ1-6
CDR3 length: 14
clone size: NA
V gene: TRBV7-6
CDR3 protein: CASSSGQGHSPLHF
CDR3 DNA: TGTGCCAGCAGCTCGGGACAGGGGCATTCACCCCTCCACTTT

D gene: TRBD2
J gene: TRBJ2-2
CDR3 length: 17
clone size: NA
V gene: TRBV19
CDR3 protein: CASSPGLAGKVYGELFF
CDR3 DNA: TGTGCCAGTAGTCCCGGACTAGCGGGAAAGGTTTACGGGGAGCTGTTTTTT

D gene: NA
J gene: TRBJ2-1
CDR3 length: 15
clone size: NA
V gene: TRBV7-9
CDR3 protein: CASSGGLSSYNEQFF
CDR3 DNA: TGTGCCAGCAGTGGGGGTTTAAGCTCCTACAATGAGCAGTTCTTC

D gene: NA
J gene: TRBJ2-3
CDR3 length: 13
clone size: NA
V gene: TRBV10-3
CDR3 protein: CAIEEGSTDTQYF
CDR3 DNA: TGTGCCATCGAGGAGGGGAGCACAGATACGCAGTATTTT

D gene: NA
J gene: TRBJ2-7
CDR3 length: 13
clone size: NA
V gene: TRBV6-6
CDR3 protein: CASSLAERYEQYF
CDR3 DNA: TGTGCCAGCAGTTTGGCGGAGAGATACGAGCAGTACTTC